These T cell receptor beta chains were read from a single sample in a study of blood T cell repertoires in COVID-19. Libraries were prepared by immunoSEQ multiplex PCR; TCRdb keeps only in-frame clonotypes and omits some of them. This table holds a few hundred thousand clones, 75% to 90% found once. Sequencing was carried out using peripheral blood. The origin of the receptors is a woman aged 40 to 50 who had recovered from COVID-19. The CDR3 runs from the conserved cysteine through the conserved F or W. A D gene is named only where the DNA matches it firmly. Some rows mark clone size as missing; the rest say once, few, many or name a class of expanded clone.

J,size,D,length,V,CDR3
TRBJ2-3,NA,TRBD2,16,TRBV4-1,CASSQVTASGSNTQYF
TRBJ1-6,NA,NA,14,TRBV5-8,CASSRDTDNSPLHF
TRBJ2-7,NA,NA,14,TRBV28,CASSLGAGVGEQYF
TRBJ2-3,few,TRBD2,13,TRBV5-1,CASGTSDTDTQYF
TRBJ2-1,NA,TRBD2,14,TRBV29-1,CSVGSGLADNEQFF
TRBJ2-7,NA,NA,13,TRBV24-1,CATSVPAEGEQYF
TRBJ1-1,NA,NA,12,TRBV5-1,CASWREGSEAFF
TRBJ2-2,few,NA,12,TRBV28,CASSFGTGELFF
TRBJ2-7,NA,NA,13,TRBV7-9,CASSTFQGYEQYF
TRBJ1-6,NA,NA,16,TRBV28,CASSLAWGQGNSPLHF
TRBJ1-6,NA,NA,13,TRBV6-5,CAIGTGHNSPLHF
TRBJ2-6,NA,TRBD1,18,TRBV5-1,CASSLLGQASSGANVLTF
TRBJ2-7,NA,TRBD2,20,TRBV29-1,CSVRWVPPFTSGRQTYEQYF
TRBJ2-3,NA,NA,15,TRBV5-1,CASRGGKFSTDTQYF
TRBJ1-1,NA,NA,13,TRBV3-1/TRBV3-2,CASSQGRITEAFF
TRBJ2-7,NA,NA,15,TRBV28,CASSPISGSGYEQYF
TRBJ2-1,NA,TRBD2,16,TRBV10-3,CAIGSSSGRGSDEQFF
TRBJ2-3,NA,NA,15,TRBV7-2,CASSFPFRDTDTQYF
TRBJ2-5,NA,TRBD2,15,TRBV7-6,CASSAGLAGQETQYF
TRBJ1-2,NA,TRBD1,15,TRBV18,CASSPSGQGAEGYTF
TRBJ2-1,NA,TRBD1,15,TRBV4-2,CASSQAGGTYNEQFF
TRBJ2-7,NA,NA,15,TRBV5-4,CASSLRPGLAYEQYF
TRBJ1-2,NA,NA,16,TRBV5-1,CASSGRTGSQSGGYTF
TRBJ2-2,NA,NA,17,TRBV7-9,CASSPPAGSPNTGELFF
TRBJ2-1,NA,TRBD1,16,TRBV11-2,CASSPGGDRVYNEQFF
TRBJ1-1,NA,NA,14,TRBV5-1,CASSLGGMDTEAFF
TRBJ1-1,NA,NA,15,TRBV2,CASSELGQTNTEAFF
TRBJ2-2,NA,TRBD1,17,TRBV19,CASSIAYQRQGNGELFF
TRBJ2-7,NA,NA,13,TRBV6-5,CASSYGSGNEQYF
TRBJ1-1,NA,NA,21,TRBV11-3,CASSLEDWGGSPVFGVTEAFF
TRBJ2-2,NA,NA,15,TRBV6-5,CASSYSPASTGELFF
TRBJ2-2,NA,NA,11,TRBV29-1,CSVGQPGELFF
TRBJ1-1,NA,NA,13,TRBV6-2/TRBV6-3,CASSYVGATEAFF
TRBJ2-1,once,TRBD2,15,TRBV19,CASSIGGGSRNEQFF
TRBJ2-3,NA,TRBD2,17,TRBV14,CASSQDSWAGGRDTQYF
TRBJ2-7,NA,TRBD2,17,TRBV25-1,CASRPPGTSGQAYEQYF
TRBJ1-1,NA,NA,16,TRBV7-9,CASSAPDKDRNTEAFF
TRBJ2-1,NA,TRBD2,17,TRBV10-3,CAISESRAGTSGYEQFF
TRBJ1-1,NA,NA,15,TRBV27,CASSAQGTMNTEAFF
TRBJ1-4,NA,NA,13,TRBV6-5,CASRRTANEKLFF